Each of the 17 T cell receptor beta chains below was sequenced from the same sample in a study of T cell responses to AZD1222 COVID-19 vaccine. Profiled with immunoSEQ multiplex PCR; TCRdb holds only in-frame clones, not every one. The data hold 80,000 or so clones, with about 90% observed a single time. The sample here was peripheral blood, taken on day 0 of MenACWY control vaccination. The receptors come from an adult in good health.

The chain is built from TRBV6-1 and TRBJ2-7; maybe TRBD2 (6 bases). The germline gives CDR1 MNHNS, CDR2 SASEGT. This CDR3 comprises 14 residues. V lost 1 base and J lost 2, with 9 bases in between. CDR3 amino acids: CASSEGGTAYEQYF. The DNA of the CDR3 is TGTGCCAGCAGTGAAGGGGGGACTGCCTACGAGCAGTACTTC.

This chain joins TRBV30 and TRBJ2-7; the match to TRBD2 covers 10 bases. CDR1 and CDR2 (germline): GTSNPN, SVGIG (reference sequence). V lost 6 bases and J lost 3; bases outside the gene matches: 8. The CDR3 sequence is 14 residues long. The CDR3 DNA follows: TGTGCCTGTAGGACTAGCGGCGCAATCTACGAGCAGTACTTC. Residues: CACRTSGAIYEQYF.

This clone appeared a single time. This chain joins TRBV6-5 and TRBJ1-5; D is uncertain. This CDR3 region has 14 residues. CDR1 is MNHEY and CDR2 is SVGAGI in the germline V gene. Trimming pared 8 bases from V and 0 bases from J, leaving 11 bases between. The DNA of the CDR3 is TGTGCCAGCGGGAGAGACAATAGCAATCAGCCCCAGCATTTT. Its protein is CASGRDNSNQPQHF.

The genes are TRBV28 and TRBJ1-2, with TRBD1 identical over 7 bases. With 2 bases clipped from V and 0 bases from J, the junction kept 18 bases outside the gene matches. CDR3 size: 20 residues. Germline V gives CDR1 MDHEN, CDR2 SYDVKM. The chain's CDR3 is CASSLRLKDRVRGANYGYTF. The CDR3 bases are TGTGCCAGCAGTTTAAGACTTAAAGACAGGGTGAGGGGAGCTAACTATGGCTACACCTTC.

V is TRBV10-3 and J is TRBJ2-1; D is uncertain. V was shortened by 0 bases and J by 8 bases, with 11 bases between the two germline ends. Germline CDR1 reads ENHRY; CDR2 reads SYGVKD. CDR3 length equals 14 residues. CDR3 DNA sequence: TGTGCCATCAGTGAGTCGGCCGGGTCCGATGAGCAGTTCTTC. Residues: CAISESAGSDEQFF.

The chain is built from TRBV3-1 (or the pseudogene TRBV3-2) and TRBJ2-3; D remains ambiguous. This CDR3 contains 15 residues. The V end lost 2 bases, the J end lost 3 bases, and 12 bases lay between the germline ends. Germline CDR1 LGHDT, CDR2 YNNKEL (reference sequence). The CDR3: CASSQSPGRTDTQYF. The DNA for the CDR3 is TGTGCCAGCAGCCAATCGCCTGGTAGAACAGATACGCAGTATTTT.

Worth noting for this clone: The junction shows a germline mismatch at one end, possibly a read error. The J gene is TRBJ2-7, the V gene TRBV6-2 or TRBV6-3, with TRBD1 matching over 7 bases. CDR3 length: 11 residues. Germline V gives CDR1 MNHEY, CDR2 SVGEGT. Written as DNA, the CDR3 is TGTGCCAGCAGTAACGGACAGGCAGGCGACTTC. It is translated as CASSNGQAGDF.

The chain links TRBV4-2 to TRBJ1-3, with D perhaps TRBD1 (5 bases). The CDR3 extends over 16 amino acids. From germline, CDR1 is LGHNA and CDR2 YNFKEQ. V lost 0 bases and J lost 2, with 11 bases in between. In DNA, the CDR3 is TGTGCCAGCAGCCAAGATCTTGGGGGGGCTGGAAACACCATATATTTT. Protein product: CASSQDLGGAGNTIYF.

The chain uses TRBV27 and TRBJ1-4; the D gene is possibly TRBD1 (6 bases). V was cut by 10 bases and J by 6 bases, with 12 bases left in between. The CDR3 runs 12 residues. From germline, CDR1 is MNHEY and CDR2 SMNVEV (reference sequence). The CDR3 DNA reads TGTGCCATCCGGGACACGTATGAAAAACTGTTTTTT. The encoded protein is CAIRDTYEKLFF.

CDR3 protein: CASSPFGETQYF. Here the CDR3 DNA reads TGTGCCAGCAGCCCCTTCGGGGAGACCCAGTACTTC. The chain links TRBV11-2 to TRBJ2-5; D unclear. V was pared by 5 bases and J by 5 bases, with 9 bases between. Germline V lookup: CDR1 SGHAT, CDR2 FQNNGV. The CDR3 has 12 amino acids.

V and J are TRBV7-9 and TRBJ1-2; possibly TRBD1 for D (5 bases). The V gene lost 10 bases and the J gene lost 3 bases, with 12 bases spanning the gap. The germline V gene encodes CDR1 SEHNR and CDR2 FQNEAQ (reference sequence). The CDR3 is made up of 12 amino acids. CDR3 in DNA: TGTGCCACCGGGACGGGGGACTATGGCTACACCTTC. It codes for CATGTGDYGYTF.

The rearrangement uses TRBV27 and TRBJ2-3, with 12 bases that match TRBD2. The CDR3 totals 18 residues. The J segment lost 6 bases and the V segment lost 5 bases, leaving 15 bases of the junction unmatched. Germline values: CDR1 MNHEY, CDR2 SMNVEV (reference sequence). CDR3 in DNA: TGTGCCAGCAGTCCCGAAACCACTAGCGGGAGGAATTTGGATACGCAGTATTTT. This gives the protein CASSPETTSGRNLDTQYF.

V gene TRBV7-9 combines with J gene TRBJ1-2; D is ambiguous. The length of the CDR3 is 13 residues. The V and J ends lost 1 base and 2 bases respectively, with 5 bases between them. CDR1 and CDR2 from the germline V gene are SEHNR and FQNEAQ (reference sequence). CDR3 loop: CASSLESNYGYTF. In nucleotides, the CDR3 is TGTGCCAGCAGCTTAGAATCCAACTATGGCTACACCTTC.

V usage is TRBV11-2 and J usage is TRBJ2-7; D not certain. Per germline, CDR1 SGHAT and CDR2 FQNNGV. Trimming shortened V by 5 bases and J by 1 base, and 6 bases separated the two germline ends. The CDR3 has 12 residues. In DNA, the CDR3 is TGTGCCAGCAGCGGATTTTCCTACGAGCAGTACTTC. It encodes CASSGFSYEQYF. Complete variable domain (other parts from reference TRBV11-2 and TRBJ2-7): EAGVAQSPRYKIIEKRQSVAFWCNPISGHATLYWYQQILGQGPKLLIQFQNNGVVDDSQLPKDRFSAERLKGVDSTLKIQPAKLEDSAVYLCASSGFSYEQYFGPGTRLTVT.

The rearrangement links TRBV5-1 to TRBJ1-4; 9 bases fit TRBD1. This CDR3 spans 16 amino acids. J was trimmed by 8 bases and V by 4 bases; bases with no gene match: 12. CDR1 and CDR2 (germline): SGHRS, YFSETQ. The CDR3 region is CASSPHAGTGREKLFF. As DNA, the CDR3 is TGCGCCAGCAGCCCCCATGCCGGGACAGGGAGGGAAAAACTGTTTTTT.

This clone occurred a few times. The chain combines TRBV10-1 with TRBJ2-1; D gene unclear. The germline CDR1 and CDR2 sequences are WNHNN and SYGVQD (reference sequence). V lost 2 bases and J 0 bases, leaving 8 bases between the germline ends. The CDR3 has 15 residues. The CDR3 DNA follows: TGCGCCAGCAGTGAGGGTTTCGGCTCCTACAATGAGCAGTTCTTC. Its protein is CASSEGFGSYNEQFF.

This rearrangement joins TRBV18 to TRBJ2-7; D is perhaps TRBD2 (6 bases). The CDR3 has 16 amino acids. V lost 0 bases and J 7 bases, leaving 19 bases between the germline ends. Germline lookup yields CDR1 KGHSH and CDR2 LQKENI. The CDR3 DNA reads TGTGCCAGCTCACCACCGAATCCGGAGGGGCAAGGAGAGCAGTACTTC. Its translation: CASSPPNPEGQGEQYF.